This entry describes one T cell receptor beta chain. Antigen: not known. Per germline, CDR1 SGHTA and CDR2 FQGTGA. The CDR3 spans 17 residues. The V gene end was trimmed by 5 bases and the J gene end by 4 bases; junction bases not matched to a gene: 14. Pools of viral peptides were used by the ViraFEST assay to expand antigen-specific CD4+ T cells ahead of sequencing. The culture ran for nine to ten days, and then CD4+ T cells were isolated. Sequenced by immunoSEQ multiplex PCR; TCRdb stores in-frame clones only, minus some. The sample lists about 60,000 clones, roughly 81% occurring once. This sample was taken from a study of vaccination effects on CD4 cells after COVID-19. Overall study context: Two doses of BNT162b2 or mRNA-1273 vaccine were administered to participants.

J is TRBJ2-5 and V is TRBV7-3; 9 bases align to TRBD2. The sample in question was CD4+ T cells from PBMCs cultured with HCoV-229E spike peptides, obtained before COVID-19 vaccination. The TCR originated in a human donor who received a COVID-19 vaccine. The CDR3 nucleotides read TGTGCCAGCAGCCTCGTCGGTGGCGGGGGGGCTGGAGAGACCCAGTACTTC. This sequence encodes CASSLVGGGGAGETQYF. The entire variable domain, with the rest obtained from reference TRBV7-3 and TRBJ2-5, is as follows: GAGVSQTPSNKVTEKGKYVELRCDPISGHTALYWYRQSLGQGPEFLIYFQGTGAADDSGLPNDRFFAVRPEGSVSTLKIQRTERGDSAVYLCASSLVGGGGAGETQYFGPGTRLLVL.